These 2 T cell receptor beta chains share one sample of origin, sequenced in a study of blood T cell repertoires in COVID-19. Libraries were prepared by immunoSEQ multiplex PCR; TCRdb keeps only in-frame clonotypes and omits some of them. This sample yields approximately 77,000 clones, of which around three quarters are seen a single time; under 5% belongs to the top ten. Source material: peripheral blood. These receptors were taken from a woman aged 70-85 years with acute or convalescent COVID-19.

The chain combines TRBV27 with TRBJ2-1; 7 bases are shared with TRBD2. The CDR3 extends over 15 amino acids. V trimming: 6 bases; J trimming: 0 bases; junction bases outside the gene matches: 5. Germline CDR1 is MNHEY and CDR2 is SMNVEV (reference sequence). CDR3 region: CASSSGLSSYNEQFF. DNA for the CDR3: TGTGCCAGCAGCTCGGGACTAAGCTCCTACAATGAGCAGTTCTTC.

The sample holds a few counts of this clone. This sequence joins TRBV18 and TRBJ1-4; 7 positions agree with TRBD1. V was pared by 3 bases and J by 5 bases, with 21 bases of the junction left unmatched. Germline-derived CDR1 and CDR2 are KGHSH and LQKENI. The CDR3 sequence is 20 residues long. The CDR3 protein is CASSPARGRSIYTGNEKLFF. CDR3 DNA: TGTGCCAGCTCACCGGCGAGGGGGCGATCCATATACACGGGGAATGAAAAACTGTTTTTT. The full variable domain, in which reference TRBV18 and TRBJ1-4 provide the parts outside the CDR3, is NAGVMQNPRHLVRRRGQEARLRCSPMKGHSHVYWYRQLPEEGLKFMVYLQKENIIDESGMPKERFSAEFPKEGPSILRIQQVVRGDSAAYFCASSPARGRSIYTGNEKLFFGSGTQLSVL.